Given below is one TCR beta chain in context. What it binds is unknown. V dropped 0 bases and J dropped 0 bases, with 5 bases sitting between them. Germline CDR1 reads MNHEY; CDR2 reads SMNVEV (reference sequence). The CDR3 consists of 14 residues. This sample is part of a study of siplizumab effects on memory and regulatory T cells. The study assayed around 9.2 x 10^4 TCR templates per sample. Profiled with immunoSEQ multiplex PCR; TCRdb holds only in-frame clones, not every one. The data show about 97,000 clones, about nine tenths seen once. Regarding the study as a whole: Mappable CD4+ clones that were alloreactive averaged approximately 69% Treg-derived with siplizumab versus 25% to 30% in controls. The alloreactive clones that mapped to unstimulated subsets made up only a minor fraction.

The chain recombines TRBV27 with TRBJ2-5, with no clear D. The origin of this receptor is a human donor in good health. The sequencing input was non-Treg CD4+ T cells sorted from blood. This CDR3 reads CASSLSNYQETQYF. For the CDR3, the DNA is TGTGCCAGCAGTTTATCTAACTACCAAGAGACCCAGTACTTC.